The 27 T cell receptor beta chains in this list originate from one sample, sequenced in a study of blood T cell repertoires in COVID-19. The repertoire was sequenced with immunoSEQ multiplex PCR; TCRdb's copy has only in-frame clones and lacks some. The table lists about 300,000 clones, around 85% of them singletons. The sample comprised PBMCs or T cells enriched from blood (not recorded which). Every receptor here comes from a woman in her 50s who had recovered from COVID-19.

DNA of the CDR3: TGTGCCAGCAGCCCGACAGGGGTTGAAAAACTGTTTTTT. It yields the protein CASSPTGVEKLFF. The chain carries TRBV7-9 and TRBJ1-4, with TRBD1 matching over 8 bases. V was pared by 5 bases and J by 7 bases, with 3 bases of the junction left unmatched. The CDR3 has 13 amino acids. The germline V gene encodes CDR1 SEHNR and CDR2 FQNEAQ (reference sequence).

The chain uses TRBV21-1 and TRBJ2-1; the table assigns TRBD1, which was not confirmed against the DNA. TRBV21-1 is termed a pseudogene. This CDR3 is built from 15 residues. The CDR3 DNA reads as TGTGCCAGCAGCAAAGAAGACAGGGGGAGGAATGAGCAGTTCTTC. This encodes CASSKEDRGRNEQFF.

The gene calls are TRBV3-1 (or the pseudogene TRBV3-2) and TRBJ1-1; a weak D match, TRBD1 (6 bases). V was pared by 0 bases and J by 2 bases, with 16 bases between. The CDR3 contains 17 residues. The germline V gene encodes CDR1 LGHDT and CDR2 YNNKEL (reference sequence). Here the CDR3 DNA reads TGTGCCAGCAGCCAAGATCCAGGGGAAAGAAGAAACACTGAAGCTTTCTTT. Amino acids: CASSQDPGERRNTEAFF.

The gene calls are TRBV2 and TRBJ1-2, with no clear D. The germline CDR1 and CDR2 sequences are SNHLY and FYNNEI. This CDR3 has 14 amino acids. V shed 4 bases and J shed 2 bases, with 11 bases lying between them. For the CDR3, the DNA is TGTGCCAGCAGTGTCGCCGGGAGCAACTATGGCTACACCTTC. This sequence encodes CASSVAGSNYGYTF. Supplemented by reference TRBV2 and TRBJ1-2, the full variable domain reads EPEVTQTPSHQVTQMGQEVILRCVPISNHLYFYWYRQILGQKVEFLVSFYNNEISEKSEIFDDQFSVERPDGSNFTLKIRSTKLEDSAMYFCASSVAGSNYGYTFGSGTRLTVV.

The chain combines TRBV4-1 with TRBJ2-2; 10 bases fit TRBD2. Trimming cost V 3 bases and J 4 bases; bases outside gene matches: 5. The CDR3 length is 16 residues. CDR1 is MGHRA, CDR2 YSYEKL, per germline. The CDR3 spells CASSHLWTSGTGELFF. CDR3 bases: TGCGCCAGCAGCCATCTATGGACTAGCGGCACCGGGGAGCTGTTTTTT.

The V gene is TRBV29-1, the J gene TRBJ2-3, with 14 bases matching TRBD2. Germline assignment: CDR1 SQVTM and CDR2 ANQGSEA. The length of the CDR3 is 14 residues. The V and J ends lost 7 bases and 4 bases, in that order; junction bases with no gene match: 4. In nucleotides, the CDR3 is TGCAGCGGTGGACTAGCGGGGGGTTCAGATACGCAGTATTTT. Protein: CSGGLAGGSDTQYF.

V and J are TRBV14 and TRBJ1-1, with 7 nucleotides matching TRBD1. V dropped 4 bases and J dropped 3; count of bases not matched to a gene: 2. The CDR3 consists of 13 residues. The V gene's germline CDR1 is SGHDN and CDR2 FVKESK. The CDR3 DNA sequence: TGTGCCAGCAGCCCACAGGGGTACACTGAAGCTTTCTTT. Encoded protein: CASSPQGYTEAFF.

The rearrangement links TRBV21-1 to TRBJ1-1; TRBD1 was called by the table and not checked on the DNA. TRBV21-1 is flagged as a pseudogene. The CDR3 extends over 14 amino acids. The CDR3 sequence: CASRHRGRNTEAFF. DNA of the CDR3: TGTGCCAGCAGACACAGGGGGCGCAACACTGAAGCTTTCTTT.

The chain links TRBV7-9 to TRBJ2-2; 8 bases align to TRBD1. This CDR3 has 18 residues. The V gene end was trimmed by 5 bases and the J gene end by 2 bases; junction bases not matched to a gene: 13. CDR1 and CDR2 (germline): SEHNR, FQNEAQ (reference sequence). This CDR3 reads CASSPNQGQGENTGELFF. CDR3 DNA sequence: TGTGCCAGCAGCCCAAACCAAGGACAGGGCGAAAACACCGGGGAGCTGTTTTTT.

This chain joins TRBV12-3 or TRBV12-4 and TRBJ1-2; weak D call: TRBD1 (5 bases). The CDR3 contains 13 residues. Trimming pared 4 bases from V and 2 bases from J, leaving 8 bases between. CDR3 sequence reads: CASSSDRNYGYTF. CDR3 nucleotide sequence: TGTGCCAGCAGTTCCGACAGAAACTATGGCTACACCTTC.

This clone occurred a few times. The chain joins TRBV28 to TRBJ2-3; 9 bases are shared with TRBD1. Germline values: CDR1 MDHEN, CDR2 SYDVKM. The CDR3 extends over 16 amino acids. Trimming removed 4 bases from V and 3 bases from J; junction bases left unmatched: 8. CDR3 in amino acids: CASSSRQGGRTDTQYF. CDR3 nucleotide sequence: TGTGCCAGCAGTTCCCGACAGGGGGGGAGGACAGATACGCAGTATTTT.

The CDR3 sequence: CASSAGQGNRGEKLFF. The CDR3 DNA follows: TGTGCCAGCAGCGCCGGTCAGGGGAATAGGGGTGAAAAACTGTTTTTT. J is TRBJ1-4 and V is TRBV9; D might be TRBD1 (6 bases). Germline lookup yields CDR1 SGDLS and CDR2 YYNGEE. V was trimmed by 3 bases and J by 7 bases, leaving 19 bases between them. The CDR3 sequence is 16 residues long.

CDR3 protein: CASCSGIYTGELFF. The DNA of the CDR3 is TGTGCCAGTTGTAGCGGGATTTACACCGGGGAGCTGTTTTTT. The chain is built from TRBV19 and TRBJ2-2; 8 nucleotides line up with TRBD2. This CDR3 contains 14 residues. Germline V CDR1 and CDR2: LNHDA, SQIVND (reference sequence). V shed 8 bases, J shed 3 bases, and the junction held 5 bases outside the gene matches.

The chain couples TRBV28 to TRBJ1-2, with 7 positions matching TRBD1. V was clipped by 10 bases and J by 1 base; unmatched bases: 9. CDR1 and CDR2 (germline): MDHEN, SYDVKM. CDR3 length: 14 residues. CDR3 region: CATDRDADNYGYTF. In nucleotides, the CDR3 is TGTGCCACCGACAGGGATGCGGATAACTATGGCTACACCTTC.

The chain recombines TRBV18 with TRBJ1-2; D perhaps matches TRBD1 (5 bases). CDR1 is KGHSH and CDR2 is LQKENI in the germline V gene. Between the trimmed V and J ends, which lost 5 bases and 0 bases, there was a span of 13 bases. This CDR3 has 15 residues. CDR3: CASSTGQLANYGYTF. The CDR3 coding sequence is TGTGCCAGCTCAACTGGACAATTAGCTAACTATGGCTACACCTTC.

The chain employs TRBV19 and TRBJ1-2; TRBD1 matches 10 bases. CDR1 is LNHDA and CDR2 is SQIVND in the germline V gene (reference sequence). CDR3 length: 13 residues. V lost 6 bases to trimming and J lost 5 bases; unmatched junction nucleotides: 3. CDR3 coding DNA: TGTGCCAGTAGCGGGACAGGGGAGTATGGCTACACCTTC. As protein: CASSGTGEYGYTF.

This clone was observed once. CDR3 loop: CASSLGVNTEAFF. For the CDR3, the DNA is TGTGCCAGCAGTTTAGGCGTGAACACTGAAGCTTTCTTT. The chain employs TRBV12-3 or TRBV12-4 and TRBJ1-1, with unresolved D. This CDR3 region has 13 residues. The V end was cut by 1 base, the J end by 0 bases, with 3 bases between.

The chain links TRBV4-1 to TRBJ1-2; D is unresolved. This CDR3 spans 15 amino acids. Between the trimmed V and J ends, which lost 1 base and 4 bases, there was a span of 13 bases. In germline, CDR1 is MGHRA, CDR2 YSYEKL. The CDR3 sequence is CASSQARSASYGYTF. The CDR3 nucleotides read TGCGCCAGCAGCCAAGCACGCAGCGCGTCCTATGGCTACACCTTC.

The rearrangement uses TRBV5-4 and TRBJ1-1; no firm D call. Trimming removed 0 bases at V and 4 bases at J, with 7 bases between. Germline V gene sequence: CDR1 SGHNT, CDR2 YYREEE (reference sequence). The CDR3 covers 13 residues. CDR3 sequence: CASSLVGSTEAFF. DNA for the CDR3: TGTGCCAGCAGCTTGGTAGGGAGCACTGAAGCTTTCTTT.

The chain combines TRBV7-6 with TRBJ2-7; D possibly corresponds to TRBD1 (6 bases). The germline V gene has CDR1 SGHVS and CDR2 FNYEAQ. Deletions cut 4 bases from V and 3 bases from J, with 10 bases between. The CDR3 spans 13 residues. CDR3 sequence (DNA): TGTGCCAGCAGCTACCTACAGGGCTACGAGCAGTACTTC. This codes for CASSYLQGYEQYF.

The chain uses TRBV19 and TRBJ2-1; 8 bases map to TRBD1. With 10 bases clipped from V and 11 bases from J, the junction kept 4 bases outside the gene matches. This CDR3 is built from 10 residues. Germline CDR1 is LNHDA and CDR2 is SQIVND (reference sequence). This CDR3 is CATRGRKQFF. The CDR3 DNA follows: TGTGCCACCAGGGGGCGGAAGCAGTTCTTC.

The V and J genes are TRBV5-6 and TRBJ1-1, with D perhaps TRBD1 (6 bases). In germline, CDR1 is SGHDT, CDR2 YYEEEE. The V gene lost 0 bases and the J gene lost 6 bases, with 12 bases spanning the gap. This CDR3 contains 14 residues. In DNA form, the CDR3 reads TGTGCCAGCAGCTTGGCAGGGGAGTTTTCTGAAGCTTTCTTT. As protein: CASSLAGEFSEAFF.

The rearrangement links TRBV7-2 to TRBJ1-6, with 9 bases matching TRBD1. The germline gives CDR1 SGHTA, CDR2 FQGNSA. This CDR3 region has 16 residues. V shed 7 bases, J shed 4 bases, and the junction held 8 bases outside the gene matches. The CDR3 sequence: CASTPDRGTYNSPLHF. CDR3 DNA: TGTGCCAGCACTCCCGACAGGGGGACTTATAATTCACCCCTCCACTTT.

CDR3 in amino acids: CASSETGNYGYTF. The DNA for the CDR3 is TGCGCCAGCAGTGAGACAGGGAACTATGGCTACACCTTC. The chain carries TRBV10-2 and TRBJ1-2, with a tentative D call TRBD1 (6 bases). There are 13 residues in the CDR3. The germline V gene has CDR1 WSHSY and CDR2 SAAADI. Trimming pared 2 bases from V and 2 bases from J, leaving 6 bases between.

The chain couples TRBV10-3 to TRBJ2-1, with TRBD1 identical over 7 bases. The trim removed 8 bases at V and 1 base at J, leaving 2 bases unmatched. The CDR3 contains 13 residues. From germline, CDR1 is ENHRY and CDR2 SYGVKD. The CDR3 is CAIGDRSYNEQFF. For the CDR3, the DNA is TGTGCCATCGGGGACAGATCCTACAATGAGCAGTTCTTC.

The sample holds a few counts of this clone. The chain links TRBV4-1 to TRBJ2-5; D not certain. CDR1 is MGHRA, CDR2 YSYEKL, per germline. The V and J ends lost 0 bases and 4 bases respectively, with 12 bases between them. The CDR3 consists of 15 residues. CDR3 sequence: CASSQDHPRSETQYF. Written as DNA, the CDR3 is TGCGCCAGCAGCCAAGATCATCCTAGATCAGAGACCCAGTACTTC.

The chain recombines TRBV2 with TRBJ2-1; D remains ambiguous. Deletions cut 3 bases from V and 2 bases from J, with 8 bases between. The germline V gene encodes CDR1 SNHLY and CDR2 FYNNEI. This CDR3 has 14 residues. Here the CDR3 DNA reads TGTGCCAGCAGTGACTACCCGACCTACAATGAGCAGTTCTTC. Its protein product is CASSDYPTYNEQFF.